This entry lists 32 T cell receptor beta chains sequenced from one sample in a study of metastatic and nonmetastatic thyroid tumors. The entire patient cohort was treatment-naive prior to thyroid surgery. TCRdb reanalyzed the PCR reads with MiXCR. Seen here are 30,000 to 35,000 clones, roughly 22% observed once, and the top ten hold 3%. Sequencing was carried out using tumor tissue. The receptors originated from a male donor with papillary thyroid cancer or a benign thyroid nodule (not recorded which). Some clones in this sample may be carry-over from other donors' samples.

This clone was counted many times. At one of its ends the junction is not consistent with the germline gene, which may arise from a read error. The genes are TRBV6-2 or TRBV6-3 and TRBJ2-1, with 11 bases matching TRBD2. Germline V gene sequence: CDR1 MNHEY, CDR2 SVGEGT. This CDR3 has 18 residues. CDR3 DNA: TGCGCCAGCAGTTACGTAACCGGGACTAGCGGAACCTACAATGAGCAGTTCTTC. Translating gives CASSYVTGTSGTYNEQFF.

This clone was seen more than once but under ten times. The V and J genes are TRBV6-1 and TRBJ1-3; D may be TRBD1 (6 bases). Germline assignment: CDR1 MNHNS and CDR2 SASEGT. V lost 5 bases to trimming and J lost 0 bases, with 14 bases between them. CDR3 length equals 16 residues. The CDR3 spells CASSRTAFNSGNTIYF. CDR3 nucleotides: TGTGCCAGCAGTAGGACAGCCTTCAACTCTGGAAACACCATATATTTT.

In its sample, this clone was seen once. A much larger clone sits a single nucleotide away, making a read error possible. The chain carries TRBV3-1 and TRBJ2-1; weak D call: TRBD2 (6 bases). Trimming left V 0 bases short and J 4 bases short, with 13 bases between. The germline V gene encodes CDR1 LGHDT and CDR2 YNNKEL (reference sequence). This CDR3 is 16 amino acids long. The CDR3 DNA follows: TGTGCCAGCAGCCAAGATCGTGCGGGGTGTTACAATGAGCAGTTCTTC. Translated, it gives CASSQDRAGCYNEQFF.

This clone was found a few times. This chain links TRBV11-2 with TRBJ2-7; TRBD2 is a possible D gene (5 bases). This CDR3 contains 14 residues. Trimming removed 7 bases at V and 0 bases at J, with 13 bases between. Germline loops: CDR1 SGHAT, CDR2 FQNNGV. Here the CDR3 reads CASIFPSSSYEQYF. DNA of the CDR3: TGTGCCAGCATCTTTCCTAGCAGCTCCTACGAGCAGTACTTC.

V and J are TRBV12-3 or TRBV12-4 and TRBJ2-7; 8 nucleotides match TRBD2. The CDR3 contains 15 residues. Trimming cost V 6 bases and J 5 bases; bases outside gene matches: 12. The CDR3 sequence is CASRRRGSGSDEQYF. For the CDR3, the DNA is TGTGCCAGCAGGAGGCGGGGGAGCGGGAGCGACGAGCAGTACTTC.

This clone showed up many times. The CDR3 DNA follows: TGTGCCTGGAGTTTCCCCGGCAGAGATGGCTACACCTTC. Amino acid sequence: CAWSFPGRDGYTF. This chain joins TRBV30 and TRBJ1-2; no definite D call. CDR1 and CDR2 from the germline V gene are GTSNPN and SVGIG (reference sequence). The length of the CDR3 is 13 residues. Deletions cut 2 bases from V and 6 bases from J, with 13 bases between.

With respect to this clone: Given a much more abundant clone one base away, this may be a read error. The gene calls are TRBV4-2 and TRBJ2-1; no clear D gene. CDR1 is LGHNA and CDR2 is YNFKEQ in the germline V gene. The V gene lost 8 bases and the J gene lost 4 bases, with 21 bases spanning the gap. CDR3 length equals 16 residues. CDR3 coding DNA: TGTGCCAGCTTGCCCGCCGGTAAAACAATATACAATGAGCAGTTCTTC. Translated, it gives CASLPAGKTIYNEQFF.

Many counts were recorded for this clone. The CDR3 reads CSVPTGGAYNEQFF. In DNA form, the CDR3 reads TGCAGCGTACCCACCGGCGGGGCATACAATGAGCAGTTCTTC. The rearrangement links TRBV29-1 to TRBJ2-1; perhaps TRBD2 as D (6 bases). Trimming cost V 6 bases and J 4 bases, with 16 bases left between them. The CDR3 spans 14 residues. The germline V gene has CDR1 SQVTM and CDR2 ANQGSEA.

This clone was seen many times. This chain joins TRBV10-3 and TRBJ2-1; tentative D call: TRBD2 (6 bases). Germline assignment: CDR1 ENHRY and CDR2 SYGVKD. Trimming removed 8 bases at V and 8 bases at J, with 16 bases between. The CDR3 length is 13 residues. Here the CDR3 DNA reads TGTGCCATCTCGGGACTGGCAGGTGATGAGCAGTTCTTC. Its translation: CAISGLAGDEQFF.

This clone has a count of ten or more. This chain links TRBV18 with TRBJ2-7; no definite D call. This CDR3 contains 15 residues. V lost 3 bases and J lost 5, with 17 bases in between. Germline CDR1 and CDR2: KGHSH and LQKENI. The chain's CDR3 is CASSPARTRVDEQYF. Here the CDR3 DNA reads TGTGCCAGCTCACCGGCGAGAACAAGGGTGGACGAGCAGTACTTC.

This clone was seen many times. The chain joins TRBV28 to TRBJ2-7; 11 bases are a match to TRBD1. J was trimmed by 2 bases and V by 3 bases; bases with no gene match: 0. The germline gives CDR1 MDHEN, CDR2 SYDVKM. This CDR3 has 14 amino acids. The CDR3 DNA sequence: TGTGCCAGCAGTTTGGGACAGGGGGCCTACGAGCAGTACTTC. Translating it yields CASSLGQGAYEQYF.

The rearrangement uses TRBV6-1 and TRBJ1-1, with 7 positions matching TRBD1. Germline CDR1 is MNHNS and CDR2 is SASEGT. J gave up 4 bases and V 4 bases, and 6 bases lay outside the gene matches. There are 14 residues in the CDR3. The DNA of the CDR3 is TGTGCCAGCAGTGTGACAGGGTTACGCACTGAAGCTTTCTTT. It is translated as CASSVTGLRTEAFF.

For the CDR3, the DNA is TGCGCCAGCAGTGGAGGAGCAATGTACAATGAGCAGTTCTTC. Translation: CASSGGAMYNEQFF. The chain uses TRBV10-1 and TRBJ2-1; D call uncertain. Germline V gene sequence: CDR1 WNHNN, CDR2 SYGVQD (reference sequence). V lost 4 bases and J lost 4, with 11 bases in between. The CDR3 extends over 14 amino acids.

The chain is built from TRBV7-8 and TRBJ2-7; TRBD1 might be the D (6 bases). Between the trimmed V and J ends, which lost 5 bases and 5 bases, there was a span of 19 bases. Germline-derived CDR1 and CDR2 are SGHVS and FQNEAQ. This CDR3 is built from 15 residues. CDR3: CASSLLTGLGHEQYF. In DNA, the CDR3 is TGTGCCAGCAGCCTCTTGACAGGCCTCGGCCACGAGCAGTACTTC.

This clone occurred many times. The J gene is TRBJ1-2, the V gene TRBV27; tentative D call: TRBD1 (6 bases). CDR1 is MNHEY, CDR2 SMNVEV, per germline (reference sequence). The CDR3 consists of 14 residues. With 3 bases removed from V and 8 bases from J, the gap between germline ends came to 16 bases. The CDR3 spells CASSFRLEGGGYTF. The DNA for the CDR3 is TGTGCCAGCAGTTTTAGACTCGAGGGGGGCGGCTACACCTTC.

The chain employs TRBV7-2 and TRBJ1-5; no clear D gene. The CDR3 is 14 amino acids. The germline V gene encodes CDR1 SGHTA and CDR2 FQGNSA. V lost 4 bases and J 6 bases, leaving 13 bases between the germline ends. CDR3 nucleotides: TGTGCCAGCAGCTCCGACCATCTGTCTCAGCCCCAGCATTTT. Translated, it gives CASSSDHLSQPQHF.

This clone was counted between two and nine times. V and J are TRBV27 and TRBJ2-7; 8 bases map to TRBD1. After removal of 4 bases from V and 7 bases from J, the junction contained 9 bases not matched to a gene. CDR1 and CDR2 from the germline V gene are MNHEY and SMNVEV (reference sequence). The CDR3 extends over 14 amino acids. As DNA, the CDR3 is TGTGCCAGCAGTTCACGGATACAGGGGGAAGAGCAGTACTTC. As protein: CASSSRIQGEEQYF.

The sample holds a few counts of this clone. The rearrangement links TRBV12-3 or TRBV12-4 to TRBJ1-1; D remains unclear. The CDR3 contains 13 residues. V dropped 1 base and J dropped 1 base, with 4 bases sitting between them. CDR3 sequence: CASSLGANTEAFF. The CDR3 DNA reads TGTGCCAGCAGTTTAGGGGCGAACACTGAAGCTTTCTTT.

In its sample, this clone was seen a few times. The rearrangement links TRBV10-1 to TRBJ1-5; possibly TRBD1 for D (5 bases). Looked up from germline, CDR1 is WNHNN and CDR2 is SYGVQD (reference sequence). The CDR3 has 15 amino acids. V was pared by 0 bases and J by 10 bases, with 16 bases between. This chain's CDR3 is CASSESTDSGSPQHF. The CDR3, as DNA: TGCGCCAGCAGTGAGTCAACAGACAGTGGGAGTCCCCAGCATTTT.

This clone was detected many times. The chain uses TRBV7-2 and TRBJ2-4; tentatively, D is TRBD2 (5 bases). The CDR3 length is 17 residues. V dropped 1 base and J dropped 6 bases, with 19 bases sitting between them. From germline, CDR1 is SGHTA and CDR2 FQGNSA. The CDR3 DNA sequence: TGTGCCAGCAGCTTAGTTCTAGCCGAGACCCCACTAAACATTCAGTACTTC. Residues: CASSLVLAETPLNIQYF. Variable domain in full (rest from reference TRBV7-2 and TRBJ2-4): GAGVSQSPSNKVTEKGKDVELRCDPISGHTALYWYRQSLGQGLEFLIYFQGNSAPDKSGLPSDRFSAERTGGSVSTLTIQRTQQEDSAVYLCASSLVLAETPLNIQYFGAGTRLSVL.

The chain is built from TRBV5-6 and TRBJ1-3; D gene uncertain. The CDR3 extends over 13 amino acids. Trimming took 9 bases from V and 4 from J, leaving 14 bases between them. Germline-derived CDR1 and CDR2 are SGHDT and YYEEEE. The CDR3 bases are TGTGCCAACAACTTCGGCGGGGGAAACACCATATATTTT. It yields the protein CANNFGGGNTIYF.

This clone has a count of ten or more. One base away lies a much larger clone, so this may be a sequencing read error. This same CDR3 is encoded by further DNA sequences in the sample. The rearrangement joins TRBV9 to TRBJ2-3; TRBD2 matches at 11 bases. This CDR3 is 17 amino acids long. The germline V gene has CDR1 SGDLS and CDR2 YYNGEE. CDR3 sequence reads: CASSARLAGTKVDTQYF. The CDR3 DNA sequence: TGCGCCAGCAGCGCGCGACTAGCGGGGACCAAAGTGGATACGCAGTATTTT.

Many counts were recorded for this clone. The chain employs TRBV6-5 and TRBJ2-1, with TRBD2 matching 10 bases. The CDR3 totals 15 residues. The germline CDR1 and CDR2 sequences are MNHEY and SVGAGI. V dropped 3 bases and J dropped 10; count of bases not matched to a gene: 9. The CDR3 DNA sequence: TGTGCCAGCAGTTATAGGCTAGCGGGAGATGGAGAGCAGTTCTTC. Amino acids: CASSYRLAGDGEQFF.

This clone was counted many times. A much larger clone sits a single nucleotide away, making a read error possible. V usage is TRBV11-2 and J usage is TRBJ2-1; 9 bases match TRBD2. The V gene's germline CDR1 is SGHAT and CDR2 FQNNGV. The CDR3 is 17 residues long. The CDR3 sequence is CASSLPLSGSDYDEQFF. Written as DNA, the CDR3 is TGTGCCAGCAGCCTCCCACTTAGCGGGAGTGACTACGATGAGCAGTTCTTC.

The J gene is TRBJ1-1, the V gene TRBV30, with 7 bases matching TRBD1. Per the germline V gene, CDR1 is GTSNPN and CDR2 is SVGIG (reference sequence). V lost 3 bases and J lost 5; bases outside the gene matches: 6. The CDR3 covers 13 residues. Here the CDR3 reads CAWRIQGRTEAFF. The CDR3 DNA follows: TGTGCCTGGAGGATACAGGGGAGGACTGAAGCTTTCTTT.

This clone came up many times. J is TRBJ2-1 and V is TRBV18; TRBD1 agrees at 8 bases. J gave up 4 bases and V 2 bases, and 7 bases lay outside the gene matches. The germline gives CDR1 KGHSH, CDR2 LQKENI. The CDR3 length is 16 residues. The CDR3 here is CASSPLGQGLYNEQFF. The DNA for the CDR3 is TGTGCCAGCTCACCATTAGGACAGGGCCTATACAATGAGCAGTTCTTC.

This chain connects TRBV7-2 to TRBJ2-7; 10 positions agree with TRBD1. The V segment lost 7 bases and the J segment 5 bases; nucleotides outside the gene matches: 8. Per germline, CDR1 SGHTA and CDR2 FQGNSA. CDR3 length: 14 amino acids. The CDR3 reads CASTPRTGGNEQYF. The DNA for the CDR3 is TGTGCCAGCACCCCGAGGACAGGGGGGAACGAGCAGTACTTC.

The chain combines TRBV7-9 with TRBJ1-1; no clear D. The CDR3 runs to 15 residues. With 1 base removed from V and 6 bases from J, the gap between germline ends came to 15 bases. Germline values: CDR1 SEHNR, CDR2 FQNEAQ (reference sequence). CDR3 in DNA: TGTGCCAGCAGCTTAGGTTTCATTGGGTACGCTGAAGCTTTCTTT. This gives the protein CASSLGFIGYAEAFF.

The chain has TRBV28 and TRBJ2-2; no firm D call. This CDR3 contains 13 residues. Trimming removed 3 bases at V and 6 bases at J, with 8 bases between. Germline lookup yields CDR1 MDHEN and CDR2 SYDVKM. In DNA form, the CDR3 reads TGTGCCAGCAGTTTCGCTGGGGCCGGGGAGCTGTTTTTT. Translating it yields CASSFAGAGELFF.

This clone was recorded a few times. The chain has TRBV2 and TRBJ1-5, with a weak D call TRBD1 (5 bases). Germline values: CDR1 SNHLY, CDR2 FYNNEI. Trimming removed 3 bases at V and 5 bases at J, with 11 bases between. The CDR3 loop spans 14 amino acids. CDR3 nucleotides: TGTGCCAGCAGTGACGGGGGGGAATATCAGCCCCAGCATTTT. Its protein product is CASSDGGEYQPQHF.

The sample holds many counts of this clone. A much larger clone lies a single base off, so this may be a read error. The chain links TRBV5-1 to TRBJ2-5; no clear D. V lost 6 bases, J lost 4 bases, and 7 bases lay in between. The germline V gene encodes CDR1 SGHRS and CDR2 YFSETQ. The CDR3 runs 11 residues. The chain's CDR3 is CASMKSETQYF. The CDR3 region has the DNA TGCGCCAGCATGAAGTCAGAGACCCAGTACTTC.

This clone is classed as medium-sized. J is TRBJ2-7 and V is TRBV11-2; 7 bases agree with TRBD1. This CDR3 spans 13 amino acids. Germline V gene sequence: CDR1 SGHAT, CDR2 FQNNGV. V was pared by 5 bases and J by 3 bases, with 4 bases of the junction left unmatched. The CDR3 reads CASSRDSFYEQYF. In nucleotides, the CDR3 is TGTGCCAGCAGCCGGGACAGCTTCTACGAGCAGTACTTC. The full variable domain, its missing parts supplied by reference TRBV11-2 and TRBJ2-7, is EAGVAQSPRYKIIEKRQSVAFWCNPISGHATLYWYQQILGQGPKLLIQFQNNGVVDDSQLPKDRFSAERLKGVDSTLKIQPAKLEDSAVYLCASSRDSFYEQYFGPGTRLTVT.